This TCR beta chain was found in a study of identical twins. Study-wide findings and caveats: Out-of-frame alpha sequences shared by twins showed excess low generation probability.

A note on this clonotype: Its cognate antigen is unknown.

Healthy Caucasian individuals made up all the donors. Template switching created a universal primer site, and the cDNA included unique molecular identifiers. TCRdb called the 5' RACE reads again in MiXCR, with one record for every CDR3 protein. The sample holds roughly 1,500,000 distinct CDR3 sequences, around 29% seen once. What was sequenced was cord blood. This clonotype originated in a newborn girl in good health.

The CDR3 DNA follows: TGCGCCAGCAGTGAGTCTGACATCCACGGGCAGTACTTC. Encoded protein: CASSESDIHGQYF. The genes are TRBV10-1 and TRBJ2-5; D call uncertain. In germline, CDR1 is WNHNN, CDR2 SYGVQD (reference sequence). This CDR3 has 13 amino acids. Trimming took off 0 bases at V and 11 bases at J, with 13 bases between the two ends.